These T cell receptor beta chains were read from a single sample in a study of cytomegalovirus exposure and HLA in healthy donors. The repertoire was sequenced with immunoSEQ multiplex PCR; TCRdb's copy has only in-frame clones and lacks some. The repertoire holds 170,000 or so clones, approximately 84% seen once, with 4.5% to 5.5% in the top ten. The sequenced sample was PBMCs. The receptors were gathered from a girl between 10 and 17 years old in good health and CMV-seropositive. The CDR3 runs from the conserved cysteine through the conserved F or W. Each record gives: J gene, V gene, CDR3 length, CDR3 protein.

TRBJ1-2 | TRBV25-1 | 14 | CASSGGTTAYGYTF
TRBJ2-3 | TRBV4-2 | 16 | CASSQGTSGGADTQYF
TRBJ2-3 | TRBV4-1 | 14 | CASSHQGGTDTQYF
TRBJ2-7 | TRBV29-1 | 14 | CSVGLRLSSYEQYF
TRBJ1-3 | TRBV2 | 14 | CASSAQGYGNTIYF
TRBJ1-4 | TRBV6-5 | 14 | CASSRTATNEKLFF
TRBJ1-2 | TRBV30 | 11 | CAWSVQYGYTF
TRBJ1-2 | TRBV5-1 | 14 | CASSGSDGLYGYTF
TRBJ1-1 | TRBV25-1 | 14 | CASSEGGAHTEAFF
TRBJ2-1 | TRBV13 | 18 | CASSIGAGGPDFGKEQFF
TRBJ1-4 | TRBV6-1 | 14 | CASTRTGANEKLFF
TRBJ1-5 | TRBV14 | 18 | CASSQVLRAWRGNQPQHF
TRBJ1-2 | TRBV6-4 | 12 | CASSVGEDGYTF
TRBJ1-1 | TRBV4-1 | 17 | CASSQQNTQGRAAEAFF
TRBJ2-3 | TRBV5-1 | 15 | CASSWGGRGTDTQYF
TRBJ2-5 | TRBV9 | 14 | CASSGSPGQETQYF
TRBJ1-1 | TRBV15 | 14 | CATSRPHRAYGAFF
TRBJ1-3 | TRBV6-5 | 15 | CASSTDRYSGNTIYF
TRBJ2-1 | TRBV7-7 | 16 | CASSQTGTAAYNEQFF
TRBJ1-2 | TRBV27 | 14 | CASSYIQGAQSYTF
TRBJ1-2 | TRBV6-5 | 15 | CASSGVHRDNYGYTF
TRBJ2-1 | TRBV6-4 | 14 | CASSGEGGLGEQFF
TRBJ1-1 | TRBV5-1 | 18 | CASSLVERGPKMNTEAFF
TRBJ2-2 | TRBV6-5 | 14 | CASSYSGSRVELFF
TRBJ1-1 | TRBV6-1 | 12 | CASARPNTEAFF
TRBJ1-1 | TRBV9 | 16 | CASSVVRGGKGTEAFF
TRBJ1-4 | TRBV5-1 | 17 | CASSLAGTTSLGEKLFF
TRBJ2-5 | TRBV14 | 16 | CASSPTPGGGQETQYF
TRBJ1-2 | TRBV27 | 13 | CASSSGQNYGYTF
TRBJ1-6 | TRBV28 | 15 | CASSLDRDSDSPLHF
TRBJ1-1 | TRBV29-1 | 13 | CSVGTGINTEAFF
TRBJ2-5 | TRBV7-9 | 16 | CASSVSRDRVQETQYF
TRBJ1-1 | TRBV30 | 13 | CAWSGDRATEAFF